This record covers a single TCR beta chain. Clones were sequenced by immunoSEQ multiplex PCR, and TCRdb holds only the in-frame ones, with some missing. This sample has over 25,000 clones, with roughly nine tenths found just once. The data originate from a study of neoadjuvant nivolumab and ipilimumab in lung cancer. Overall study context: The combination arm added day-1 ipilimumab 1 mg/kg to nivolumab 3 mg/kg on days 1, 15, 29.

CDR3 length equals 14 residues. V was pared by 4 bases and J by 8 bases, with 18 bases between. Germline CDR1 reads SGHNT; CDR2 reads YYREEE (reference sequence). The sample consisted of peripheral blood, taken after neoadjuvant nivolumab, alone or with ipilimumab, at or shortly before surgery. The V call is TRBV5-4, the J call TRBJ1-2; maybe TRBD1 (6 bases). The sequence derives from an adult with non-small cell lung cancer. For the CDR3, the DNA is TGTGCCAGCAGCGGGGCCCCGGGGGCGCGCGGCTACACCTTC. This sequence encodes CASSGAPGARGYTF.